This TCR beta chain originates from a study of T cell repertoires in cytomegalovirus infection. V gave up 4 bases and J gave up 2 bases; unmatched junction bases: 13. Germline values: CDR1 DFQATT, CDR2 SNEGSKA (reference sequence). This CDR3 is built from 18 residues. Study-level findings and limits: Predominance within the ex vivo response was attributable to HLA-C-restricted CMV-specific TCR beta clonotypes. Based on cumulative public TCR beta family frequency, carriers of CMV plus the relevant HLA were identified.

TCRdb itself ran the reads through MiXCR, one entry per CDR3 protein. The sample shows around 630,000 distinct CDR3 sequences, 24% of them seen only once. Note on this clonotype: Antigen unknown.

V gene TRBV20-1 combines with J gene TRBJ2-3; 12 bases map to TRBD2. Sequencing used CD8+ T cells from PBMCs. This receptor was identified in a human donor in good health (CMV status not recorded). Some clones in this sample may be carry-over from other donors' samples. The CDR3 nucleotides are TGCAGTGCTAATGGGGGACTAGCGGGTGCCTTTGACACAGATACGCAGTATTTT. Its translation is CSANGGLAGAFDTDTQYF.